The 14 T cell receptor beta chains in this list originate from one sample, sequenced in a study of Ad26.COV2.S vaccination and SARS-CoV-2 variants. The protocol was immunoSEQ multiplex PCR, while the TCRdb copy is restricted to in-frame clones and leaves out a portion. The table records fewer than 800,000 clones, 89% of them present only once. Treatment noted: some 19 received Ad26.COV2.S at low or high dose, single or two shots; 5 received placebo; per-sample allocation not given. The samples were gathered on day 63 after the first injection of vaccine or placebo. The specimen was peripheral blood, collected in a trial of Ad26.COV2.S vaccine versus placebo. These receptors came from a person between 18 and 65 years old who received the Ad26.COV2.S COVID-19 vaccine or a placebo.

The chain links TRBV7-9 to TRBJ2-3, with D perhaps matching TRBD1 or TRBD2 (5 bases each). This CDR3 has 14 amino acids. Trimming removed 5 bases at V and 6 bases at J, with 15 bases between. Per germline, CDR1 SEHNR and CDR2 FQNEAQ (reference sequence). The CDR3 reads CASSLGRREDTQYF. The DNA of the CDR3 is TGTGCCAGCAGCCTGGGACGTCGAGAGGATACGCAGTATTTT.

The V gene is TRBV25-1, the J gene TRBJ2-6; D gene ambiguous. The germline V gene has CDR1 MGHDK and CDR2 SYGVNS. This CDR3 region has 13 residues. V dropped 4 bases and J dropped 1 base, with 2 bases sitting between them. The CDR3 region is CASSGSGANVLTF. The CDR3 bases are TGTGCCAGCAGTGGTTCTGGGGCCAACGTCCTGACTTTC.

The chain employs TRBV7-9 and TRBJ2-1; D could derive from TRBD1 or TRBD2 (5 bases each). The CDR3 is made up of 16 amino acids. V was pared by 0 bases and J by 8 bases, with 17 bases between. Germline assignment: CDR1 SEHNR and CDR2 FQNEAQ (reference sequence). In DNA, the CDR3 is TGTGCCAGCAGCTTAGCGCTGGGGGTTTACGGTGATGAGCAGTTCTTC. It is translated as CASSLALGVYGDEQFF.

The table lists this clone with a count of one. The chain employs TRBV21-1 and TRBJ2-1; TRBD2 is taken as the D call from the table, unchecked against the DNA. TRBV21-1 is designated a pseudogene. The CDR3 has 19 residues. The CDR3 bases are TGTGCCAGCGATAGCATAGGCGTTTGCCTTTTCGAGAACCGCGATGAGCAGTTCTTC. Protein sequence: CASDSIGVCLFENRDEQFF.

This clone was found once. The chain carries TRBV7-2 and TRBJ2-7; D unclear. CDR3 length: 13 residues. V was trimmed by 3 bases and J by 1 base, leaving 7 bases between them. Germline CDR1 is SGHTA and CDR2 is FQGNSA. The DNA of the CDR3 is TGTGCCAGCAGCTTTCAGGCGTCCTACGAGCAGTACTTC. It translates to CASSFQASYEQYF.

The chain is built from TRBV5-1 and TRBJ1-5; 8 bases agree with TRBD1. The CDR3 consists of 14 residues. Germline CDR1 is SGHRS and CDR2 is YFSETQ. Trimming removed 4 bases from V and 7 bases from J; junction bases left unmatched: 7. DNA for the CDR3: TGCGCCAGCAGCGTACAGGGGGACGGGCAGCCCCAGCATTTT. Translation gives CASSVQGDGQPQHF.

This chain joins TRBV4-3 and TRBJ2-2, with TRBD2 as a possible D gene (5 bases). CDR1 LGHNA and CDR2 YSLEER come from the germline V gene. The CDR3 spans 13 residues. V lost 1 base to trimming and J lost 7 bases, with 7 bases between them. CDR3 coding DNA: TGCGCCAGCAGCCAAGGCGCGGGCGGGGAGCTGTTTTTT. It specifies CASSQGAGGELFF.

V and J are TRBV11-2 and TRBJ2-5, with D tentatively TRBD1 (5 bases). Germline CDR1 is SGHAT and CDR2 is FQNNGV. The CDR3 has 13 residues. The V and J ends lost 6 bases and 5 bases respectively, with 13 bases between them. CDR3 DNA: TGTGCCAGCAGAAGGGGCCTCGGGGAGACCCAGTACTTC. It specifies CASRRGLGETQYF.

The chain has TRBV11-2 and TRBJ2-7; D call uncertain. The CDR3 contains 14 residues. The V and J ends lost 1 base and 2 bases respectively, with 9 bases between them. The germline V gene encodes CDR1 SGHAT and CDR2 FQNNGV. The DNA for the CDR3 is TGTGCCAGCAGCTTAGCCTGGACGACCTACGAGCAGTACTTC. Its translation is CASSLAWTTYEQYF.

This clone was detected only a few times. The chain combines TRBV30 with TRBJ1-5, with 10 nucleotides matching TRBD1. Per germline, CDR1 GTSNPN and CDR2 SVGIG (reference sequence). This CDR3 has 15 residues. V trimming: 2 bases; J trimming: 4 bases; junction bases outside the gene matches: 5. The CDR3 here is CAWSRGQGLNQPQHF. CDR3 nucleotide sequence: TGTGCCTGGAGTCGGGGACAGGGGCTAAATCAGCCCCAGCATTTT.

This chain uses TRBV5-1 with TRBJ2-1, with 8 bases aligning to TRBD1. V gave up 1 base and J gave up 5 bases; unmatched junction bases: 8. Germline assignment: CDR1 SGHRS and CDR2 YFSETQ. CDR3 size: 16 residues. CDR3 DNA sequence: TGCGCCAGCAGCTTGAGGCAGGGGGCGAGTAACAATGAGCAGTTCTTC. Translating it yields CASSLRQGASNNEQFF. Variable domain in full (rest from reference TRBV5-1 and TRBJ2-1): KAGVTQTPRYLIKTRGQQVTLSCSPISGHRSVSWYQQTPGQGLQFLFEYFSETQRNKGNFPGRFSGRQFSNSRSEMNVSTLELGDSALYLCASSLRQGASNNEQFFGPGTRLTVL.

The genes are TRBV2 and TRBJ1-1; D not certain. CDR1 and CDR2 (germline): SNHLY, FYNNEI. The ends were cut back, 2 bases at V and 2 bases at J, with 9 bases in the middle. The CDR3 extends over 14 amino acids. The chain's CDR3 is CASSEWSYNTEAFF. In nucleotides, the CDR3 is TGTGCCAGCAGTGAATGGAGCTACAACACTGAAGCTTTCTTT.

This clone was counted a few times. This sequence joins TRBV5-1 and TRBJ2-2; the D gene is possibly TRBD1 (6 bases). In germline, CDR1 is SGHRS, CDR2 YFSETQ. CDR3 length: 16 residues. V was cut by 3 bases and J by 1 base, with 13 bases left in between. The CDR3 DNA is TGCGCCAGCAGCTCCACCGGGACAAGGAACACCGGGGAGCTGTTTTTT. Translating it yields CASSSTGTRNTGELFF.

The J gene is TRBJ1-5, the V gene TRBV7-8; a weak D match, TRBD1 (5 bases). The V end was cut by 4 bases, the J end by 6 bases, with 19 bases between. Germline V gene lookup returns CDR1 SGHVS and CDR2 FQNEAQ. This CDR3 has 16 residues. The CDR3 region is CASSSPGAGSAQPQHF. CDR3 coding DNA: TGTGCCAGCAGCTCGCCGGGCGCAGGGTCCGCTCAGCCCCAGCATTTT. Using reference TRBV7-8 and TRBJ1-5 for the parts outside the CDR3, the full variable domain is GAGVSQSPRYKVAKRGQDVALRCDPISGHVSLFWYQQALGQGPEFLTYFQNEAQLDKSGLPSDRFFAERPEGSVSTLKIQRTQQEDSAVYLCASSSPGAGSAQPQHFGDGTRLSIL.